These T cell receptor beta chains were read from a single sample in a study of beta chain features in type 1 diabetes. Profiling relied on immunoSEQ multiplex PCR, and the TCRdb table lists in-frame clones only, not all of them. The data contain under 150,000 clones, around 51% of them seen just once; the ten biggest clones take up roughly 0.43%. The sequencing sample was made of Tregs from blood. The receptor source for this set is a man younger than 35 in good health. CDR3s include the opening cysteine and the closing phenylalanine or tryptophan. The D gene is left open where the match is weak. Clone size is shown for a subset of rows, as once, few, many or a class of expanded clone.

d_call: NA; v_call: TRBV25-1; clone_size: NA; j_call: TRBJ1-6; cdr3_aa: CASSEYRGGYNSPLHF; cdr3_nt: TGTGCCAGCAGTGAATATCGGGGAGGATATAATTCACCCCTCCACTTT
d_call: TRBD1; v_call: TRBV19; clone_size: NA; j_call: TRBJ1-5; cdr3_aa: CASSIPGTGLNQPQHF; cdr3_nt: TGTGCCAGTAGTATACCTGGGACAGGACTTAATCAGCCCCAGCATTTT
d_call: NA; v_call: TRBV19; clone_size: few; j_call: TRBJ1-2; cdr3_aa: CASSIIVQGVVDTF; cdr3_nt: TGTGCCAGTAGTATAATCGTCCAGGGCGTCGTTGACACCTTC
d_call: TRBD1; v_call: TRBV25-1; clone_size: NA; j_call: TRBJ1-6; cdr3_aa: CASSEVGQNSPLHF; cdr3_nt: TGTGCCAGCAGTGAAGTGGGACAGAATTCACCCCTCCACTTT
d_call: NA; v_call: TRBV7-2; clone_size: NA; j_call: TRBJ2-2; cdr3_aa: CASSLGSPRAGELFF; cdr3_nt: TGTGCCAGCAGCTTAGGGTCCCCCCGGGCCGGGGAGCTGTTTTTT
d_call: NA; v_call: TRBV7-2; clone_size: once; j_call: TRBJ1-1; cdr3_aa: CASSSPLRGAEAFF; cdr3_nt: TGTGCCAGCAGCTCACCCTTGAGAGGCGCTGAAGCTTTCTTT
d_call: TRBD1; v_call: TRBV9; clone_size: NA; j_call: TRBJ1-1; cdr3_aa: CASSADRGVAEAFF; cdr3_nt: TGTGCCAGCAGCGCCGACAGGGGAGTGGCTGAAGCTTTCTTT
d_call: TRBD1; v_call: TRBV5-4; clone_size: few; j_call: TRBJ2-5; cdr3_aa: CASSLVGTGLETQYF; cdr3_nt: TGTGCCAGCAGCTTGGTTGGGACAGGGCTGGAGACCCAGTACTTC
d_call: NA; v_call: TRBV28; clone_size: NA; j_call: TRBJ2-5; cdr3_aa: CASSLHTGWREQYF; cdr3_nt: TGTGCCAGCAGTTTACATACAGGGTGGCGGGAGCAGTACTTC
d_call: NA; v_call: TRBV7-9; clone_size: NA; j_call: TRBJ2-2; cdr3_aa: CASSLRDNTGELFF; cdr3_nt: TGTGCCAGCAGCCTGCGGGATAACACCGGGGAGCTGTTTTTT
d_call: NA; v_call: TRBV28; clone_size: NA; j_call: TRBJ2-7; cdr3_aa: CASSLSGPYEQYF; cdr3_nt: TGTGCCAGCAGTTTGAGCGGTCCCTACGAGCAGTACTTC
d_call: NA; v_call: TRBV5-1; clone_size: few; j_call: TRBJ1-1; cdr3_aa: CASSSQTTGRNTEAFF; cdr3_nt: TGCGCCAGCAGCTCCCAAACAACAGGGAGGAACACTGAAGCTTTCTTT
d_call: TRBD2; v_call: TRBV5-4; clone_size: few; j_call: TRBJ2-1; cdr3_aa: CASSLVSGLAYNEQFF; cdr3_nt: TGTGCCAGCAGCTTGGTCTCGGGACTAGCCTACAATGAGCAGTTCTTC
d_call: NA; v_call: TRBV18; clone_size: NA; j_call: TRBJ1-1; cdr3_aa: CASSQDLDTEAFF; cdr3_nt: TGTGCCAGCTCCCAAGACTTGGACACTGAAGCTTTCTTT
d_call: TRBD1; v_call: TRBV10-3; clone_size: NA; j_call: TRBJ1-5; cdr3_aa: CARTGESNQPQHF; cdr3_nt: TGTGCCAGGACAGGGGAAAGCAATCAGCCCCAGCATTTT
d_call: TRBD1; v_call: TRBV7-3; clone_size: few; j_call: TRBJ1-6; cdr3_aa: CASSLGTANSPLHF; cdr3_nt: TGTGCCAGCAGCTTAGGGACAGCTAATTCACCCCTCCACTTT
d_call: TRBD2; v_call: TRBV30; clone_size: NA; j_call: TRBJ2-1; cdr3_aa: CAWLPGGVPYNEQFF; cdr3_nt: TGTGCCTGGTTACCGGGGGGGGTACCCTACAATGAGCAGTTCTTC
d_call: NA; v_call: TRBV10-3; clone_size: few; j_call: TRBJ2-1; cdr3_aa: CAISGSSSYNEQFF; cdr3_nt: TGTGCCATCTCGGGATCCAGCTCCTACAATGAGCAGTTCTTC
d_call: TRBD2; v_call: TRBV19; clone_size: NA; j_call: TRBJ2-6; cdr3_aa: CASSRHGLAGGANVLTF; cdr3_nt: TGTGCCAGTAGTAGACACGGACTAGCTGGCGGGGCCAACGTCCTGACTTTC
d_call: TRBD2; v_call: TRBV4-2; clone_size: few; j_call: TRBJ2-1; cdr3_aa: CASSQGSGPYNEQFF; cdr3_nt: TGTGCCAGCAGCCAAGGTAGCGGGCCCTACAATGAGCAGTTCTTC
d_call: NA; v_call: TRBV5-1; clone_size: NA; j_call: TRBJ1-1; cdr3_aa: CASSANQGFGEAFF; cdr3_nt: TGCGCCAGCAGCGCGAACCAGGGGTTCGGTGAAGCTTTCTTT
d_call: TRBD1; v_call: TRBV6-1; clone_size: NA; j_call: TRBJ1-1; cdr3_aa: CASSELRGLNTEAFF; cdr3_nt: TGTGCCAGCAGTGAACTCAGGGGGCTAAACACTGAAGCTTTCTTT
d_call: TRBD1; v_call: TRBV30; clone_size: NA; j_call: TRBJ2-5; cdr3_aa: CAWGQAQGTQYF; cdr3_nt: TGTGCCTGGGGACAGGCTCAAGGGACCCAGTACTTC
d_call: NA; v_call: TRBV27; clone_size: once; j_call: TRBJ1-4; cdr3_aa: CASRGHAAEKLFF; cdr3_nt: TGTGCCAGCAGGGGACATGCGGCGGAAAAACTGTTTTTT
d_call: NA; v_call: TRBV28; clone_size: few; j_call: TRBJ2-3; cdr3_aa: CASSLWGNTQYF; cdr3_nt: TGTGCCAGCAGTTTGTGGGGCAATACGCAGTATTTT
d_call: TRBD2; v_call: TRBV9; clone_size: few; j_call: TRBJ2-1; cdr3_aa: CASSVVAGVGGEQFF; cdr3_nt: TGTGCCAGCAGCGTAGTAGCGGGAGTAGGGGGTGAGCAGTTCTTC
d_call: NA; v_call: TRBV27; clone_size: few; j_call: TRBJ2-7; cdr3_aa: CASSFNYEQYF; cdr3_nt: TGTGCCAGCAGTTTTAATTACGAGCAGTACTTC
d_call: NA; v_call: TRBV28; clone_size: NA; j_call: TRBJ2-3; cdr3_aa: CASSLVRGSPDTQYF; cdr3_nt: TGTGCCAGCAGTTTGGTAAGGGGCAGCCCAGATACGCAGTATTTT
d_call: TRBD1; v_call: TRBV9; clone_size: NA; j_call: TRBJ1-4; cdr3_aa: CASSVADRGNEKLFF; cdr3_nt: TGTGCCAGCAGCGTAGCAGACAGGGGAAACGAAAAACTGTTTTTT
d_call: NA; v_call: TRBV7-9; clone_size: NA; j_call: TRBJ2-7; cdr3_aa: CASSSPPMTSWGDEQYF; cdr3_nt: TGTGCCAGCAGCTCCCCCCCCATGACTAGTTGGGGGGACGAGCAGTACTTC
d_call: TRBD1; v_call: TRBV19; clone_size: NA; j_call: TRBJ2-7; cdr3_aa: CASSLDRTYEQYF; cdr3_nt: TGTGCCAGTAGTCTGGACAGGACCTACGAGCAGTACTTC
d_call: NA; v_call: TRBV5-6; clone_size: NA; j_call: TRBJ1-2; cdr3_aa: CASSLGQNYGYTF; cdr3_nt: TGTGCCAGCAGCTTGGGACAAAACTATGGCTACACCTTC
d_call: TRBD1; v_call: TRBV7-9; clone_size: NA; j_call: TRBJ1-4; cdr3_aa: CASSLNPGTGNEKLFF; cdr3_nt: TGTGCCAGCAGCTTGAACCCCGGGACAGGGAATGAAAAACTGTTTTTT
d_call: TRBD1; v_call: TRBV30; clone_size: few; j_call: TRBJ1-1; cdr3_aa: CAWQRGLYNTEAFF; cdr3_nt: TGTGCCTGGCAGAGGGGGCTGTATAACACTGAAGCTTTCTTT
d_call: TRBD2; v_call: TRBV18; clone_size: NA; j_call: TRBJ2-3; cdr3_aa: CASSQTSGTDTQYF; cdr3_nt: TGTGCCAGCTCACAGACTAGCGGCACAGATACGCAGTATTTT
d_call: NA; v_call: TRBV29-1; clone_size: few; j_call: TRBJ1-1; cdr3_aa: CSVDGLSYGTEAFF; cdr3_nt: TGCAGCGTTGACGGTTTGTCCTACGGCACTGAAGCTTTCTTT
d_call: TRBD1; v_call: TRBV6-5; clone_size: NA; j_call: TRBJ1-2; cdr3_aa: CATGTGDRYYGYTF; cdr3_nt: TGTGCCACCGGGACAGGGGACCGCTATTATGGCTACACCTTC
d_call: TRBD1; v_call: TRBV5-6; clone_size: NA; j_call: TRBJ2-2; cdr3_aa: CASSLLGQGSGELFF; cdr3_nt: TGTGCCAGCAGCTTGCTAGGACAGGGATCCGGGGAGCTGTTTTTT
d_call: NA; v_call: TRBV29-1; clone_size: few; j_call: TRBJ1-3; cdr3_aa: CSVEAPQGVRGFTGNTIYF; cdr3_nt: TGCAGCGTTGAAGCTCCACAGGGAGTCAGGGGCTTCACTGGAAACACCATATATTTT
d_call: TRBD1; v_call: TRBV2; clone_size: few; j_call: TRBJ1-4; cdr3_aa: CASRAWDRRSEKLFF; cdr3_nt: TGTGCCAGCAGGGCTTGGGACAGGAGAAGTGAAAAACTGTTTTTT
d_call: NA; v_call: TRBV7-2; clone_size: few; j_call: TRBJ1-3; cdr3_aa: CASSPGETSGNTIYF; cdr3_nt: TGTGCCAGCAGCCCAGGGGAAACTTCTGGAAACACCATATATTTT
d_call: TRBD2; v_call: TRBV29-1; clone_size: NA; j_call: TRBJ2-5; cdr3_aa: CSVDFAGVRETQYF; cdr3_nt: TGCAGCGTTGACTTTGCGGGAGTCCGGGAGACCCAGTACTTC